This record covers a single T cell receptor beta chain. The data derive from a study of blood T cell repertoires in COVID-19. Study as a whole: Acute-phase and convalescent COVID-19 samples originated in the United States, Italy and Spain. Nucleic acid was either cDNA or gDNA, and it came from T cells, B-cell-depleted T cells, or PBMCs.

Authors' analysis steps: Amplification from reference gene primers served as the basis for estimated nucleated cell counts. Here immunoSEQ multiplex PCR was the method, and the copy in TCRdb shows in-frame clones only, minus some. V and J calls and clone size are as listed in that table; D and trimming were resolved from the DNA. The sample lists 150,000 to 190,000 clones, around 84% seen once, with 8% to 9% in the top ten. The CDR3 is 13 residues long. V was clipped by 3 bases and J by 5 bases, with 10 bases between them. CDR1 is WNHNN, CDR2 SYGVQD, per germline (reference sequence). Seattle patients were enrolled during active infection and followed longitudinally.

Sequencing used peripheral blood. V usage is TRBV10-1 and J usage is TRBJ1-2; possibly TRBD1 for D (6 bases). The TCR originated in a woman aged 55 to 70 with COVID-19, enrolled during active disease. The CDR3 here is CASSDQQGYGYTF. The CDR3 DNA is TGCGCCAGCAGTGACCAACAGGGTTATGGCTACACCTTC.